The 21 T cell receptor beta chains given below trace back to one sample, sequenced in a study of control samples from healthy donors and cancer patients. Using immunoSEQ multiplex PCR, the repertoire was profiled, and TCRdb retains in-frame clones only, with some absent. Among under 200,000 clones, 80% to 95% were seen once, and the ten largest hold approximately 4%. Sequencing was performed on blood. These receptors were obtained from a woman aged 60-75 years in good health.

The chain recombines TRBV2 with TRBJ1-5; D ambiguous. The CDR3 is made up of 14 amino acids. Germline V gene lookup returns CDR1 SNHLY and CDR2 FYNNEI. The V and J ends lost 6 bases and 4 bases respectively, with 13 bases between them. The CDR3 spells CASSLDTFNQPQHF. CDR3 in DNA: TGTGCCAGCAGCCTCGATACATTTAATCAGCCCCAGCATTTT.

V usage is TRBV3-1 (or the pseudogene TRBV3-2) and J usage is TRBJ2-7; the match to TRBD2 covers 13 bases. V trimming: 3 bases; J trimming: 4 bases; junction bases outside the gene matches: 3. This CDR3 region has 15 residues. CDR1 and CDR2 (germline): LGHDT, YNNKEL (reference sequence). CDR3 DNA: TGTGCCAGCAGCCACAGACTAGCGGGGGGATACGAGCAGTACTTC. Protein: CASSHRLAGGYEQYF.

This sequence joins TRBV11-2 and TRBJ1-3; no firm D call. In germline, CDR1 is SGHAT, CDR2 FQNNGV. V gave up 1 base and J gave up 0 bases, with 13 bases separating them. The CDR3 is 17 residues long. The CDR3 nucleotides read TGTGCCAGCAGCTTAGTATCGGGAACTCCCTCTGGAAACACCATATATTTT. This gives the protein CASSLVSGTPSGNTIYF. Full variable domain (remainder filled in from reference TRBV11-2 and TRBJ1-3): EAGVAQSPRYKIIEKRQSVAFWCNPISGHATLYWYQQILGQGPKLLIQFQNNGVVDDSQLPKDRFSAERLKGVDSTLKIQPAKLEDSAVYLCASSLVSGTPSGNTIYFGEGSWLTVV.

This rearrangement joins TRBV12-3 or TRBV12-4 to TRBJ1-1, with a weak D call TRBD1 (5 bases). Trimming took 2 bases from V and 9 from J, leaving 10 bases between them. This CDR3 has 12 amino acids. CDR3 amino acids: CASSLSGTKAFF. CDR3 in DNA: TGTGCCAGCAGTTTATCCGGGACTAAAGCTTTCTTT.

The chain links TRBV3-1 (or the pseudogene TRBV3-2) to TRBJ1-2; TRBD1 is a possible D gene (6 bases). CDR3 length: 15 residues. Trimming shortened V by 2 bases and J by 8 bases, and 18 bases separated the two germline ends. CDR1 and CDR2 from the germline V gene are LGHDT and YNNKEL (reference sequence). The CDR3, as DNA: TGTGCCAGCAGCCAACCCGGAATAGCAGGGGACGGCTACACCTTC. It encodes CASSQPGIAGDGYTF.

The CDR3 nucleotides are TGTGCCAGCAGCCAAGAGGGCCAGCACCGCGAGCAGTACTTC. As protein: CASSQEGQHREQYF. This chain uses TRBV4-2 with TRBJ2-7; D gene unclear. This CDR3 region has 14 residues. Trimming pared 0 bases from V and 6 bases from J, leaving 12 bases between. CDR1 LGHNA and CDR2 YNFKEQ come from the germline V gene.

The chain couples TRBV7-8 to TRBJ1-1; 7 positions match TRBD1. The V gene end was trimmed by 3 bases and the J gene end by 0 bases; junction bases not matched to a gene: 4. Per germline, CDR1 SGHVS and CDR2 FQNEAQ. The CDR3 is 15 residues long. The CDR3 coding sequence is TGTGCCAGCAGCTTCGCGGGACAGATGAACACTGAAGCTTTCTTT. Translation: CASSFAGQMNTEAFF. Full variable domain (missing parts from reference TRBV7-8 and TRBJ1-1): GAGVSQSPRYKVAKRGQDVALRCDPISGHVSLFWYQQALGQGPEFLTYFQNEAQLDKSGLPSDRFFAERPEGSVSTLKIQRTQQEDSAVYLCASSFAGQMNTEAFFGQGTRLTVV.

The CDR3 is CASSSTWTGEGQPQHF. CDR3 DNA sequence: TGTGCCAGCAGCTCCACCTGGACAGGGGAAGGTCAGCCCCAGCATTTT. The chain is built from TRBV7-9 and TRBJ1-5; the match to TRBD1 covers 9 bases. V lost 4 bases to trimming and J lost 6 bases; unmatched junction nucleotides: 10. The CDR3 covers 16 residues. From germline, CDR1 is SEHNR and CDR2 FQNEAQ (reference sequence).

CDR3 bases: TGTGCCACCAGTGATACCGGACAGGGCGGGCAGTTCTTC. The encoded protein is CATSDTGQGGQFF. This chain joins TRBV24-1 and TRBJ2-1; 8 bases map to TRBD1. V trimming: 3 bases; J trimming: 12 bases; junction bases outside the gene matches: 6. In germline, CDR1 is KGHDR, CDR2 SFDVKD. The CDR3 runs to 13 residues.

The chain couples TRBV19 to TRBJ1-1, with D possibly matching TRBD1 (6 bases). The CDR3 is 17 residues long. Germline CDR1 is LNHDA and CDR2 is SQIVND (reference sequence). Deletions cut 0 bases from V and 1 base from J, with 15 bases between. The CDR3 coding sequence is TGTGCCAGTAGTATAGATAGCAGGGGCAGGGAGAACACTGAAGCTTTCTTT. It codes for CASSIDSRGRENTEAFF.

This sequence joins TRBV7-2 and TRBJ1-5; D is undetermined. The CDR3 spans 14 residues. V dropped 3 bases and J dropped 3 bases, with 9 bases sitting between them. Germline V gene data show CDR1 as SGHTA and CDR2 as FQGNSA. The CDR3, as DNA: TGTGCCAGCAGCTTTAGAGGCTCCAATCAGCCCCAGCATTTT. Encoded protein: CASSFRGSNQPQHF.

The chain carries TRBV6-5 and TRBJ1-2; 9 nucleotides line up with TRBD1. The V gene end was trimmed by 6 bases and the J gene end by 6 bases; junction bases not matched to a gene: 11. Looked up from germline, CDR1 is MNHEY and CDR2 is SVGAGI. The CDR3 sequence is 15 residues long. The CDR3 sequence: CASRPPTGGYDGYTF. The CDR3 DNA is TGTGCCAGCAGGCCACCGACAGGGGGGTACGATGGCTACACCTTC.

The chain is built from TRBV7-2 and TRBJ1-2; D uncertain. The CDR3 contains 13 residues. Germline V lookup: CDR1 SGHTA, CDR2 FQGNSA. Trimming removed 6 bases from V and 3 bases from J, with 11 bases in between. CDR3 DNA: TGTGCCAGCAGGCGGCGGGAAGACTATGGCTACACCTTC. This gives the protein CASRRREDYGYTF.

The chain joins TRBV29-1 to TRBJ1-2, with D unclear. The CDR3 is 12 amino acids. Per the germline V gene, CDR1 is SQVTM and CDR2 is ANQGSEA. V was trimmed by 6 bases and J by 4 bases, leaving 12 bases between them. For the CDR3, the DNA is TGCAGCGTAACGATAACGGGCTATGGCTACACCTTC. Its translation is CSVTITGYGYTF. The whole variable domain, filled in from reference TRBV29-1 and TRBJ1-2, reads SAVISQKPSRDICQRGTSLTIQCQVDSQVTMMFWYRQQPGQSLTLIATANQGSEATYESGFVIDKFPISRPNLTFSTLTVSNMSPEDSSIYLCSVTITGYGYTFGSGTRLTVV.

The chain recombines TRBV29-1 with TRBJ1-4, with D perhaps TRBD1 (5 bases). Germline CDR1 and CDR2: SQVTM and ANQGSEA. The V end was cut by 8 bases, the J end by 2 bases, with 21 bases between. The CDR3 runs 16 residues. The CDR3 region has the DNA TGCAGCCCCAACGGCAGGGAGCCCGGTACTAATGAAAAACTGTTTTTT. This encodes CSPNGREPGTNEKLFF.

The chain's CDR3 is CAWSPGGLNTEAFF. CDR3 bases: TGTGCCTGGAGTCCCGGCGGATTGAACACTGAAGCTTTCTTT. The gene calls are TRBV30 and TRBJ1-1; no definite D call. This CDR3 is built from 14 residues. Germline-derived CDR1 and CDR2 are GTSNPN and SVGIG (reference sequence). V was cut by 2 bases and J by 0 bases, with 10 bases left in between.

This chain uses TRBV5-6 with TRBJ2-3, with TRBD2 as a possible D gene (7 bases). This CDR3 is 15 amino acids long. V was clipped by 4 bases and J by 3 bases, with 15 bases between them. Germline V lookup: CDR1 SGHDT, CDR2 YYEEEE. The CDR3 protein is CASSLPGGLTDTQYF. The CDR3 DNA reads as TGTGCCAGCAGCCTCCCGGGGGGCTTAACAGATACGCAGTATTTT.

The chain has TRBV5-1 and TRBJ1-1, with 8 bases that match TRBD1. This CDR3 is built from 15 residues. Germline lookup yields CDR1 SGHRS and CDR2 YFSETQ. The ends lost 4 bases at V and 4 bases at J; junction bases unmatched: 9. The CDR3 spells CASSAHRGFGTEAFF. CDR3 bases: TGCGCCAGCAGCGCACACAGGGGGTTTGGCACTGAAGCTTTCTTT.

V is TRBV7-2 and J is TRBJ2-4; weak D call: TRBD2 (7 bases). Trimming took off 3 bases at V and 8 bases at J, with 23 bases between the two ends. The CDR3 sequence is 17 residues long. CDR1 and CDR2 (germline): SGHTA, FQGNSA. The CDR3 is CASSFLRTGGGSDIQYF. CDR3 bases: TGTGCCAGCAGCTTCCTCAGGACGGGGGGCGGATCAGACATTCAGTACTTC.

The CDR3 coding sequence is TGTGCCAGCAGTGCAATAGTAGCGGAAGAGACCCAGTACTTC. Translation gives CASSAIVAEETQYF. This rearrangement joins TRBV2 to TRBJ2-5; a weak D match, TRBD2 (6 bases). CDR1 and CDR2 from the germline V gene are SNHLY and FYNNEI. The CDR3 loop spans 14 amino acids. V dropped 4 bases and J dropped 3 bases, with 12 bases sitting between them.

V gene TRBV4-2 combines with J gene TRBJ2-1; possible D gene TRBD2, 5 bases. With 1 base removed from V and 2 bases from J, the gap between germline ends came to 12 bases. There are 16 residues in the CDR3. Per germline, CDR1 LGHNA and CDR2 YNFKEQ. In nucleotides, the CDR3 is TGTGCCAGCAGCCAAGGTGAGGGCGTAGCCTACAATGAGCAGTTCTTC. This codes for CASSQGEGVAYNEQFF.